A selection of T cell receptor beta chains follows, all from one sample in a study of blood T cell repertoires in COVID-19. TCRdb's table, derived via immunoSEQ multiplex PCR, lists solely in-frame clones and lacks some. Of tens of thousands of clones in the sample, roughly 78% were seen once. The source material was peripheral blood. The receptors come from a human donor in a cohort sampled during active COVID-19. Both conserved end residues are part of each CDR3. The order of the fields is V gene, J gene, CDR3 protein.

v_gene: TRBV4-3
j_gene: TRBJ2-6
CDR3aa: CASSQDPRGGANVLTF

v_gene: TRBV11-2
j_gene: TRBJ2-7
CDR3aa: CASSLAQQGYEQYF

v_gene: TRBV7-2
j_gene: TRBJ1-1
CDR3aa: CASSPPGGAFF

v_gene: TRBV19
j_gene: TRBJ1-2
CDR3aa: CASTLRGGWGGYTF

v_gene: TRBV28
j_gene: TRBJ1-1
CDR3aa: CASSLSGGVTEAFF

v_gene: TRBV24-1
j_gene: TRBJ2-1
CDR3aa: CATSDFNNEQFF

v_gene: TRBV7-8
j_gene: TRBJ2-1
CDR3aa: CASSLGIAGNEQFF

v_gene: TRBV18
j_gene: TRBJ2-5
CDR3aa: CASSNGETQYF

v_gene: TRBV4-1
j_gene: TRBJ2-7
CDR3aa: CASSQEGGLREQYF

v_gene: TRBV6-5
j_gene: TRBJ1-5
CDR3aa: CAATRDGNQPQHF

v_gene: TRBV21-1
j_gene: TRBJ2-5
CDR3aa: CATLPDRGWETQYF

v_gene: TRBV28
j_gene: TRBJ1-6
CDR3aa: CASRGRTGGNSPLHF

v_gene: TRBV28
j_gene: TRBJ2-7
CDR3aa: CASTSSRQGGYEQYF

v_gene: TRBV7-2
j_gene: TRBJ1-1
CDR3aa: CASSPRSIQGAGTEAFF

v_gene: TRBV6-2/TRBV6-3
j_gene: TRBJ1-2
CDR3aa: CASSYGPPYGYTF

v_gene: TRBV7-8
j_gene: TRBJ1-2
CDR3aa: CASSPYVGYTF

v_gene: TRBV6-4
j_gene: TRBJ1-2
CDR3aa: CASQPEGGGSYGYTF

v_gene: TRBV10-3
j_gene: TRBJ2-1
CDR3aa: CAISDLNEQFF

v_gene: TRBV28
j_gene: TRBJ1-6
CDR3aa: CASSWDNYNSPLHF

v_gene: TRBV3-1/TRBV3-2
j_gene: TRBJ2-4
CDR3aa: CASSPRGGGGAKNIQYF

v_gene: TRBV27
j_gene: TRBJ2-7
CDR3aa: CASSLRIGVGSYEQYF

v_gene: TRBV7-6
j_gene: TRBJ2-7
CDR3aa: CASRRRTGPGGSEQYF

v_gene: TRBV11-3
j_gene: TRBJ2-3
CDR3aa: CASSLQGRYTDTQYF

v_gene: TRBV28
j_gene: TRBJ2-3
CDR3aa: CASRAGGPSDTQYF

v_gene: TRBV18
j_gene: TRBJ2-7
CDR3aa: CASSPNPWSYEQYF

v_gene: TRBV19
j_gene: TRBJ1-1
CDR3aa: CASSLWGDRVNTEAFF

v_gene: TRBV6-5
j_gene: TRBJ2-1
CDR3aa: CASRRGQDLYNEQFF

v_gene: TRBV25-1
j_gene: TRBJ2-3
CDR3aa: CASSATRAGVGTDTQYF

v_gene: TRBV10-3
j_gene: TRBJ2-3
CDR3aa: CAISENRAIGTDTQYF

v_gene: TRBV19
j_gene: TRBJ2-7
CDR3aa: CASSAKDRGIEQYF

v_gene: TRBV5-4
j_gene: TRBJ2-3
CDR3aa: CASTAGTRSSDTQYF

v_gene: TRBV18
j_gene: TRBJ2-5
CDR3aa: CASSLLDPGETQYF

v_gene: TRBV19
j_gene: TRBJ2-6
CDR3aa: CASSRVNSGANVLTF

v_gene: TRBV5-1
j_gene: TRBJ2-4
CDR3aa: CASNLQGPGGNIQYF

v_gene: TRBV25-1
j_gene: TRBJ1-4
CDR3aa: CASNPGQGYEKLFF

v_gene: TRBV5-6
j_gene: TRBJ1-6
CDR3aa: CASSPLLAGVGSPLHF

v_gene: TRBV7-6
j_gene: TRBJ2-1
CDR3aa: CASSFRQGDEQFF

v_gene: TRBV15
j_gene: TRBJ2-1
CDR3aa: CATSYGNYLGDEQFF

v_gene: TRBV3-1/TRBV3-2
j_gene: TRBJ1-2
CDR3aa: CASSPGANYGYTF

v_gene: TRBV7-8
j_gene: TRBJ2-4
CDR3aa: CASSIGAAKNIQYF

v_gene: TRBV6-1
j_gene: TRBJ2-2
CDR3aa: CASSGHFGLAGGPVTGELFF

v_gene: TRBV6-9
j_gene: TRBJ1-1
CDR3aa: CASSLFDSEAFF

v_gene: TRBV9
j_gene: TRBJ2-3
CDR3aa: CASSPSEGLNTQYF

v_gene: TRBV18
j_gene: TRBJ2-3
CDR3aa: CASSLTRGTSTDTQYF

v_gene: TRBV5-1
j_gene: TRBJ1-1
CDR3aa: CASSLIRGVNTEAFF

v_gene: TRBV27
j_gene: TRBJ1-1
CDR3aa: CASSFHGRSTEAFF

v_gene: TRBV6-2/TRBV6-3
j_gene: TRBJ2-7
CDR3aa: CASSYTHYEQYF

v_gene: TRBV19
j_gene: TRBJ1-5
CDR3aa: CASMGDRKINQPQHF

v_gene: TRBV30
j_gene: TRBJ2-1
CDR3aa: CAWSEGLAGYNEQFF

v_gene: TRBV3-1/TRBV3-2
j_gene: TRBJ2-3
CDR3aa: CASMIGGAADTQYF

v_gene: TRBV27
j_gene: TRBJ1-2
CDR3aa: CASSLLSWAPGGYTF

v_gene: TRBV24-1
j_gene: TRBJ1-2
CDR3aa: CATWAGGYGYTF

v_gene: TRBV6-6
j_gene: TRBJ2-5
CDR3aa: CASRGGLAGGRETQYF

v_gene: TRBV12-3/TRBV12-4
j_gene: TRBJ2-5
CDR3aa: CASKGDQETQYF

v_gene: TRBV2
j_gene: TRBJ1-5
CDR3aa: CASSPRTGLGGQPQHF

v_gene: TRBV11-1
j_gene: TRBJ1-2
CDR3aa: CASSGGRRPGYGYTF

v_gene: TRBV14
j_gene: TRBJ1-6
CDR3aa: CASSTDRGPYSPLHF